The sequence of this T cell receptor (beta chain) was determined in a study of post-analysis software for immune sequencing data. Whole-study findings and limits: In patients, TRBV5-6, TRBV5-1 and TRBV20-1 belonged to roughly 5 TRBV segments found more frequently than in controls.

A note on this clonotype: Its cognate antigen is unknown.

Carried by the TCR beta cDNA libraries were unique molecular identifiers. It was from approximately 0.91 to 9.4 million T cells that some 500,000 cDNA molecules came. TCRdb used MiXCR to reprocess the PCR reads, holding one entry per CDR3 protein. The sample yields hundreds of thousands of distinct CDR3 sequences, less than 40% seen once. CDR3 length equals 15 residues. Germline CDR1 is SGHRS and CDR2 is YFSETQ. Sequencing input: blood. The chain carries TRBV5-1 and TRBJ2-5; maybe TRBD2 (7 bases). Near its end, the DNA agrees better with TRBJ2-7, so the J call may be wrong. The sequence derives from a girl aged 2-10 years with multiple sclerosis. This chain's CDR3 is CASSSGYGGANEQYF. In DNA, the CDR3 is TGCGCCAGCAGCTCCGGCTATGGGGGGGCCAACGAGCAGTACTTC.